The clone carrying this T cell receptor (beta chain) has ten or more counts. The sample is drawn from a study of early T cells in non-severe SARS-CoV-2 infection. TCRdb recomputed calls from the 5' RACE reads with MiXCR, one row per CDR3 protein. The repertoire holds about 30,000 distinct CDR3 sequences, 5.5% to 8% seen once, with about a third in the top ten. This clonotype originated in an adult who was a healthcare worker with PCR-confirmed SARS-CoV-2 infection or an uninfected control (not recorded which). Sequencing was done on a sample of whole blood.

CDR3 sequence: CASMASGSNEQFF. The DNA of the CDR3 is TGTGCCAGCATGGCTAGCGGGAGCAATGAGCAGTTCTTC. The chain recombines TRBV6-2 or TRBV6-3 with TRBJ2-1; 10 positions match TRBD2. The CDR3 covers 13 residues. From germline, CDR1 is MNHEY and CDR2 SVGEGT. J was trimmed by 6 bases and V by 7 bases; bases with no gene match: 3.